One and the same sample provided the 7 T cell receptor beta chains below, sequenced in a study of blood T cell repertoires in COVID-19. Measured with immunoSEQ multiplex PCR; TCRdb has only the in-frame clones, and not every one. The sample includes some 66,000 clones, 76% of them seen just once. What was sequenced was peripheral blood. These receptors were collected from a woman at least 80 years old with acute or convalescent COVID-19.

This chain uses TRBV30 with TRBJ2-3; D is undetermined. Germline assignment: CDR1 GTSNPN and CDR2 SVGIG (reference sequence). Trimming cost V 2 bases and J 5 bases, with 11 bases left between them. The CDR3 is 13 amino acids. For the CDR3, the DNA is TGTGCCTGGAGTTCCCTAGTAGAAGATACGCAGTATTTT. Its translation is CAWSSLVEDTQYF.

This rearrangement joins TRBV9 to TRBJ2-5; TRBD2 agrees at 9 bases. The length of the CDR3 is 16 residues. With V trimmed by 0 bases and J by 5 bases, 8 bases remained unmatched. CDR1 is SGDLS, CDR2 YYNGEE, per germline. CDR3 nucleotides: TGTGCCAGCAGCGTAGGTGGTAGCGGGAGTGGGGAGACCCAGTACTTC. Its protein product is CASSVGGSGSGETQYF. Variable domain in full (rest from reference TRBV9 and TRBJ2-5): DSGVTQTPKHLITATGQRVTLRCSPRSGDLSVYWYQQSLDQGLQFLIQYYNGEERAKGNILERFSAQQFPDLHSELNLSSLELGDSALYFCASSVGGSGSGETQYFGPGTRLLVL.

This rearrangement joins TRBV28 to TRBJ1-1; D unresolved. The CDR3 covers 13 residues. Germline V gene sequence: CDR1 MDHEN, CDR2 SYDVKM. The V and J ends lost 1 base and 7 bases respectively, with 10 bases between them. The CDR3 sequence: CASSLSIRGEAFF. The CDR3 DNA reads TGTGCCAGCAGTTTATCGATAAGAGGTGAAGCTTTCTTT.

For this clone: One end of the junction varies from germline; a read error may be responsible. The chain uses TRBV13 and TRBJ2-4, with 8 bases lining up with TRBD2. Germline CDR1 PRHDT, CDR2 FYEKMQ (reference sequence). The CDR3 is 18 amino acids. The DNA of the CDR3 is TGTGCCAGCAGTTTAGGTGGTATGTCGGGAGGGCCGGGTAACATTCAGTACTTC. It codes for CASSLGGMSGGPGNIQYF. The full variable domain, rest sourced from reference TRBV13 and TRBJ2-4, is AAGVIQSPRHLIKEKRETATLKCYPIPRHDTVYWYQQGPGQDPQFLISFYEKMQSDKGSIPDRFSAQQFSDYHSELNMSSLELGDSALYFCASSLGGMSGGPGNIQYFGAGTRLSVL.

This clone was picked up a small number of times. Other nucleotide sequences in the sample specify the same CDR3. In DNA, the CDR3 is TGTGCCAGCAGCTCCGGACTAGCGCAAAGCACAGATACGCAGTATTTT. It encodes CASSSGLAQSTDTQYF. This chain uses TRBV7-3 with TRBJ2-3; 9 bases agree with TRBD2. This CDR3 region has 16 residues. The ends lost 4 bases at V and 0 bases at J; junction bases unmatched: 5. In germline, CDR1 is SGHTA, CDR2 FQGTGA.

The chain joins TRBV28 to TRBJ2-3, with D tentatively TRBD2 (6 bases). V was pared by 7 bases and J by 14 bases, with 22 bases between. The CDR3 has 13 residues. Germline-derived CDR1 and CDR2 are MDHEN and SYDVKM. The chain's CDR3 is CASKGRTNAGWYF. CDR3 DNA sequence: TGTGCCAGCAAAGGGAGAACTAACGCGGGGTGGTATTTT.

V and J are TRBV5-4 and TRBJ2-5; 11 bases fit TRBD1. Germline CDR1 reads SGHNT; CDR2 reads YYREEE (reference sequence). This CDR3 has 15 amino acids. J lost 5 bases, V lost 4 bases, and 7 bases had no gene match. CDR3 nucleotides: TGTGCCAGCAGCAGCGGACAGGGGGCATGGGAGACCCAGTACTTC. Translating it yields CASSSGQGAWETQYF.